This passage covers 26 T cell receptor beta chains from one sample sequenced in a study of T-cell reconstitution after alpha-beta-depleted transplantation in children. Unique molecular identifiers were incorporated when the TCRbeta library was constructed. TCRdb used MiXCR to reprocess the PCR reads, holding one entry per CDR3 protein. The sample has more than 120,000 distinct CDR3 sequences; 8.5% to 10% are singletons. The sample in question was PBMCs, mostly from graft donor cells, obtained 180 days after TCRalphabeta/CD19-depleted stem cell transplant. All receptors derive from a female patient between 2 and 15 years old who had a stem cell transplant for congenital amegakaryocytic thrombocytopenia, so the T cells may come from the graft donor.

This clonotype was counted many times. The V gene is TRBV20-1, the J gene TRBJ1-1; unclear D gene. Germline lookup yields CDR1 DFQATT and CDR2 SNEGSKA (reference sequence). V dropped 6 bases and J dropped 1 base, with 12 bases sitting between them. This CDR3 has 13 amino acids. The CDR3 nucleotides read TGCAGTGCCGCGCGGGGTTGGAACACTGAAGCTTTCTTT. Its protein is CSAARGWNTEAFF.

This clonotype was observed a handful of times. The CDR3 sequence: CASSWRTYEQYF. The CDR3 bases are TGTGCCAGCAGCTGGCGGACCTACGAGCAGTACTTC. The rearrangement uses TRBV7-9 and TRBJ2-7; D ambiguous. Germline V gene sequence: CDR1 SEHNR, CDR2 FQNEAQ (reference sequence). Trimming stripped 4 bases from V and 2 bases from J, with 6 bases between. There are 12 residues in the CDR3.

This clonotype came up a few times. The chain joins TRBV4-2 to TRBJ1-2, with unresolved D. Germline assignment: CDR1 LGHNA and CDR2 YNFKEQ. V was clipped by 0 bases and J by 10 bases, with 15 bases between them. The length of the CDR3 is 14 residues. CDR3 bases: TGTGCCAGCAGCCAAGACCCGAGATCAGCACTCTACACCTTC. Protein product: CASSQDPRSALYTF.

This clonotype has ten or more counts. The chain recombines TRBV12-3 or TRBV12-4 with TRBJ1-4, with TRBD1 matching over 8 bases. V trimming: 3 bases; J trimming: 7 bases; junction bases outside the gene matches: 1. The CDR3 is 13 residues long. Written as DNA, the CDR3 is TGTGCCAGCAGTTTTGGACAGGGTGAAAAACTGTTTTTT. Amino acids: CASSFGQGEKLFF.

This clonotype was observed at least ten times. This chain links TRBV20-1 with TRBJ2-7, with D hard to call. Germline CDR1 DFQATT, CDR2 SNEGSKA (reference sequence). Trimming stripped 5 bases from V and 0 bases from J, with 8 bases between. The CDR3 sequence is 12 residues long. The CDR3 bases are TGCAGTGCTCAGACAAGCTCCTACGAGCAGTACTTC. Translating gives CSAQTSSYEQYF.

The J gene is TRBJ2-1, the V gene TRBV6-2 or TRBV6-3; D is perhaps TRBD2 (5 bases). Germline CDR1 and CDR2: MNHEY and SVGEGT. The length of the CDR3 is 13 residues. Trimming took off 6 bases at V and 7 bases at J, with 13 bases between the two ends. CDR3 loop: CASSQLVLNEQFF. For the CDR3, the DNA is TGTGCCAGCAGCCAACTAGTTCTGAATGAGCAGTTCTTC.

This clonotype was found many times. The chain combines TRBV6-5 with TRBJ1-6, with D possibly being TRBD1 (6 bases). Between the trimmed V and J ends, which lost 0 bases and 7 bases, there was a span of 13 bases. Germline loops: CDR1 MNHEY, CDR2 SVGAGI. The CDR3 loop spans 16 amino acids. In DNA form, the CDR3 reads TGTGCCAGCAGTTACTCGGACAGCCGAGGGAATTCACCCCTCCACTTT. Amino acid sequence: CASSYSDSRGNSPLHF.

This clonotype came up many times. A read error may account for a junction end that differs from germline. The J gene is TRBJ1-4, the V gene TRBV10-3, with TRBD1 as a possible D gene (6 bases). The CDR3 has 14 amino acids. Germline CDR1 is ENHRY and CDR2 is SYGVKD. CDR3 nucleotide sequence: TGTTCCATCAAGGACAACAGGGAGAGGGAAAAACTGTTTTTT. Its protein product is CSIKDNREREKLFF.

In its sample, this clonotype was seen a few times. The genes are TRBV20-1 and TRBJ1-3, with D hard to call. Trimming pared 6 bases from V and 6 bases from J, leaving 12 bases between. This CDR3 is built from 12 residues. In germline, CDR1 is DFQATT, CDR2 SNEGSKA (reference sequence). In DNA form, the CDR3 reads TGCAGTGCCCAAGCTCGGGAAAACACCATATATTTT. It translates to CSAQARENTIYF.

V usage is TRBV27 and J usage is TRBJ2-1; 11 bases align to TRBD1. Unmatched junction bases numbered 10, after V lost 8 bases and J lost 7 bases. Germline CDR1 is MNHEY and CDR2 is SMNVEV (reference sequence). The CDR3 is 15 amino acids. The CDR3 DNA reads TGTGCCAGCGGACAGGGGGCGCGGCGTTCGAATGAGCAGTTCTTC. Its translation is CASGQGARRSNEQFF.

This clonotype appeared many times. The CDR3 DNA reads TGTGCCATCAGGGGAGCTTTTCAGTCACCCCTCCACTTT. Translated, it gives CAIRGAFQSPLHF. J is TRBJ1-6 and V is TRBV10-3; D is uncertain. CDR1 is ENHRY, CDR2 SYGVKD, per germline. This CDR3 contains 13 residues. Trimming removed 6 bases at V and 10 bases at J, with 13 bases between.

This clonotype has at least ten counts. The rearrangement links TRBV10-3 to TRBJ2-2, with TRBD2 identical over 9 bases. CDR1 is ENHRY, CDR2 SYGVKD, per germline. The length of the CDR3 is 14 residues. V lost 2 bases and J lost 8; bases outside the gene matches: 3. CDR3 loop: CAISEPTSGGELFF. In DNA form, the CDR3 reads TGTGCCATCAGTGAGCCAACTAGCGGGGGGGAGCTGTTTTTT.

Ten or more counts support this clonotype. The chain uses TRBV28 and TRBJ1-1; TRBD1 aligns across 9 bases. The trim removed 7 bases at V and 4 bases at J, leaving 7 bases unmatched. Germline V gene data show CDR1 as MDHEN and CDR2 as SYDVKM. This CDR3 region has 14 residues. CDR3 region: CASTPQGAITEAFF. CDR3 in DNA: TGTGCCAGCACACCACAGGGGGCGATCACTGAAGCTTTCTTT.

In its sample, this clonotype was seen many times. The V and J genes are TRBV28 and TRBJ2-5, with a weak D call TRBD1 (5 bases). The CDR3 spans 16 residues. V shed 3 bases and J shed 2 bases, with 16 bases lying between them. The germline CDR1 and CDR2 sequences are MDHEN and SYDVKM. This chain's CDR3 is CASSLVRVAGQETQYF. The CDR3 coding sequence is TGTGCCAGCAGTTTGGTCAGGGTAGCCGGGCAAGAGACCCAGTACTTC.

The table lists this clonotype with a few counts. This sequence joins TRBV18 and TRBJ2-5; 9 bases fit TRBD1. This CDR3 is built from 14 residues. The germline V gene encodes CDR1 KGHSH and CDR2 LQKENI. Trimming at V came to 6 bases and at J to 3 bases, leaving 5 bases not matched to a gene. The CDR3 DNA is TGTGCCAGCTCCTTGACAGGGGGAAAAGAGACCCAGTACTTC. This encodes CASSLTGGKETQYF.

Ten or more counts support this clonotype. This chain uses TRBV27 with TRBJ2-3, with TRBD2 matching 14 bases. The CDR3 totals 17 residues. The germline V gene has CDR1 MNHEY and CDR2 SMNVEV (reference sequence). V shed 4 bases, J shed 4 bases, and the junction held 7 bases outside the gene matches. The CDR3 DNA sequence: TGTGCCAGCAGTTCCCTCCAGGGACTAGCGGGAGCAGATACGCAGTATTTT. Translated, it gives CASSSLQGLAGADTQYF.

This clonotype was recorded only once. CDR3 in DNA: TGTGCCAGCAGTGCCCGAAACCTATTATGGGGGACGGGTAGCAATCAGCCCCAGCATTTT. Protein sequence: CASSARNLLWGTGSNQPQHF. The rearrangement uses TRBV2 and TRBJ1-5; D is possibly TRBD1 (5 bases). Per the germline V gene, CDR1 is SNHLY and CDR2 is FYNNEI. This CDR3 region has 20 residues. Trimming took 4 bases from V and 0 from J, leaving 25 bases between them.

This clonotype occurred many times. The chain uses TRBV7-2 and TRBJ2-7; D might be TRBD2 (6 bases). Trimming took off 5 bases at V and 4 bases at J, with 15 bases between the two ends. The CDR3 contains 14 residues. Germline CDR1 SGHTA, CDR2 FQGNSA. In DNA form, the CDR3 reads TGTGCCAGCAGCACGGGCGGGAAACTTTACGAGCAGTACTTC. It yields the protein CASSTGGKLYEQYF.

The rearrangement uses TRBV7-9 and TRBJ2-3; D gene ambiguous. Deletions cut 5 bases from V and 2 bases from J, with 8 bases between. Germline loops: CDR1 SEHNR, CDR2 FQNEAQ (reference sequence). CDR3 length: 13 residues. CDR3 protein: CASSIFYTDTQYF. DNA for the CDR3: TGTGCCAGCAGCATCTTCTACACAGATACGCAGTATTTT.

There are many counts of this clonotype. The genes are TRBV3-1 and TRBJ2-1, with 8 bases lining up with TRBD2. The CDR3 loop spans 20 amino acids. V dropped 1 base and J dropped 4; count of bases not matched to a gene: 18. Germline lookup yields CDR1 LGHDT and CDR2 YNNKEL (reference sequence). In DNA, the CDR3 is TGTGCCAGCAGCCAAGGGGGACAATTTGGCGGGAGGAGCTGGTACAATGAGCAGTTCTTC. Protein product: CASSQGGQFGGRSWYNEQFF.

This clonotype showed up many times. This sequence joins TRBV7-3 and TRBJ2-1, with D possibly matching TRBD2 (7 bases). The V end lost 6 bases, the J end lost 4 bases, and 19 bases lay between the germline ends. CDR1 and CDR2 (germline): SGHTA, FQGTGA. CDR3 length: 16 amino acids. CDR3: CASSPHGGGAYNEQFF. Here the CDR3 DNA reads TGTGCCAGCAGTCCACACGGAGGGGGGGCTTACAATGAGCAGTTCTTC. Complete variable domain (other parts from reference TRBV7-3 and TRBJ2-1): GAGVSQTPSNKVTEKGKYVELRCDPISGHTALYWYRQSLGQGPEFLIYFQGTGAADDSGLPNDRFFAVRPEGSVSTLKIQRTERGDSAVYLCASSPHGGGAYNEQFFGPGTRLTVL.

This clonotype was detected many times. This chain uses TRBV5-4 with TRBJ2-6; 7 bases map to TRBD1. With V trimmed by 2 bases and J by 1 base, 3 bases remained unmatched. Germline V gene sequence: CDR1 SGHNT, CDR2 YYREEE (reference sequence). The CDR3 consists of 16 residues. CDR3 sequence: CASSFYRGSGANVLTF. The DNA of the CDR3 is TGTGCCAGCAGCTTTTACAGGGGATCTGGGGCCAACGTCCTGACTTTC. The entire variable domain, with the rest obtained from reference TRBV5-4 and TRBJ2-6, is as follows: ETGVTQSPTHLIKTRGQQVTLRCSSQSGHNTVSWYQQALGQGPQFIFQYYREEENGRGNFPPRFSGLQFPNYSSELNVNALELDDSALYLCASSFYRGSGANVLTFGAGSRLTVL.

The chain recombines TRBV6-2 or TRBV6-3 with TRBJ2-2; D uncertain. The CDR3 has 12 residues. The ends were cut back, 6 bases at V and 6 bases at J, with 8 bases in the middle. Per the germline V gene, CDR1 is MNHEY and CDR2 is SVGEGT. The CDR3 reads CASSNPPGELFF. The CDR3 DNA reads TGTGCCAGCAGCAACCCCCCCGGGGAGCTGTTTTTT.

This clonotype showed up many times. The chain combines TRBV6-4 with TRBJ2-1; no clear D gene. Between the trimmed V and J ends, which lost 6 bases and 5 bases, there was a span of 41 bases. Germline values: CDR1 MRHNA, CDR2 SNTAGT. The CDR3 length is 23 residues. CDR3 loop: CASRPVTLRLNSTLSAKHNEQFF. The CDR3, as DNA: TGTGCCAGCAGGCCCGTCACATTACGTCTAAACTCAACACTTTCTGCTAAGCACAATGAGCAGTTCTTC.

This clonotype was found a few times. The chain is built from TRBV27 and TRBJ1-2; no clear D. The CDR3 spans 13 residues. Germline values: CDR1 MNHEY, CDR2 SMNVEV (reference sequence). Trimming pared 0 bases from V and 4 bases from J, leaving 6 bases between. CDR3 sequence: CASSLSPIYGYTF. The CDR3 nucleotides are TGTGCCAGCAGTTTATCCCCCATCTATGGCTACACCTTC.

About this clonotype: The CDR3 does not end in the conserved phenylalanine or tryptophan, so this is likely a read error. CDR3 nucleotide sequence: TGCAGCGCCCAGGGGGGCTACGAGCAGTACTCC. Its protein product is CSAQGGYEQYS. V is TRBV29-1 and J is TRBJ2-7; D perhaps matches TRBD1 (7 bases). In germline, CDR1 is SQVTM, CDR2 ANQGSEA. The CDR3 sequence is 11 residues long. V lost 7 bases, J lost 3 bases, and 10 bases lay in between.